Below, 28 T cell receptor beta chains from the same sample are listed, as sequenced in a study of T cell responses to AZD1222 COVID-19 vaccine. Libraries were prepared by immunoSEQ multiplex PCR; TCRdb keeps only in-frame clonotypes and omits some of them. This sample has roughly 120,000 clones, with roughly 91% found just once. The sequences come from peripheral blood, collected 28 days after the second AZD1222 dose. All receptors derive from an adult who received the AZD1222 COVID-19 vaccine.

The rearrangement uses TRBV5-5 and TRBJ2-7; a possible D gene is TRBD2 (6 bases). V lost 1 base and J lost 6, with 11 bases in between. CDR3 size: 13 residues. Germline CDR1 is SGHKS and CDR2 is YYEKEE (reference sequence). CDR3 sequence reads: CASSLWGVREQYF. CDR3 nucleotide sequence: TGTGCCAGCAGCTTGTGGGGGGTTCGCGAGCAGTACTTC.

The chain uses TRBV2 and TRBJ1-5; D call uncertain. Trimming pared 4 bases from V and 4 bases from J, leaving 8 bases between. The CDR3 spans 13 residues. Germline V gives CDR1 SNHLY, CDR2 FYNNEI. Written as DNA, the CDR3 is TGTGCCAGCAGTGTGTCGGGTAATCAGCCCCAGCATTTT. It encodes CASSVSGNQPQHF.

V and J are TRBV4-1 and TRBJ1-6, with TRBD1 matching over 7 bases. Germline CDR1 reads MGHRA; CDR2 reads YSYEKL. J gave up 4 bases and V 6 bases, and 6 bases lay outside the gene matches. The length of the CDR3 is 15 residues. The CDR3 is CASSLTGLYNSPLHF. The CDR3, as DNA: TGCGCCAGCAGTCTGACAGGGCTTTATAATTCACCCCTCCACTTT.

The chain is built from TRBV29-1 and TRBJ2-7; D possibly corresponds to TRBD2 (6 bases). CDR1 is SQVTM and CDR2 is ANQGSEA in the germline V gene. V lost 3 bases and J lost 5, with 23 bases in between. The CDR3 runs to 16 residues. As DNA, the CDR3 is TGCAGCGTTGAGAGGGGAGGCGGAAAGACCATAAACGAGCAGTACTTC. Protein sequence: CSVERGGGKTINEQYF.

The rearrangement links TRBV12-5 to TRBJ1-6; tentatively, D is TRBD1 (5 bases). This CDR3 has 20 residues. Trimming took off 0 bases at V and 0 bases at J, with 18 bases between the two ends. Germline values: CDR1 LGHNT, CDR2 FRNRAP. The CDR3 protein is CASGLVQAILESSYNSPLHF. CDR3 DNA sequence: TGTGCTAGTGGTTTGGTACAGGCTATATTGGAAAGCTCCTATAATTCACCCCTCCACTTT.

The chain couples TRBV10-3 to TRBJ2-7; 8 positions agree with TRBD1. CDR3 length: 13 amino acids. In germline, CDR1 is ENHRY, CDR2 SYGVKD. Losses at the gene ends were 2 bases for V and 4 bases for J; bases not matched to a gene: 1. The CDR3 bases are TGTGCCATCAGTGAGACAGGGGGTTACGAGCAGTACTTC. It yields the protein CAISETGGYEQYF.

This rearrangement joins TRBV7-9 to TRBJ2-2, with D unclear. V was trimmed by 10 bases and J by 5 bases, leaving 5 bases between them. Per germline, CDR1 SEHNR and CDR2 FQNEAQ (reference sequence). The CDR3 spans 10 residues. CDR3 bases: TGTGCCATCCGTACCGGGGAGCTGTTTTTT. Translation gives CAIRTGELFF.

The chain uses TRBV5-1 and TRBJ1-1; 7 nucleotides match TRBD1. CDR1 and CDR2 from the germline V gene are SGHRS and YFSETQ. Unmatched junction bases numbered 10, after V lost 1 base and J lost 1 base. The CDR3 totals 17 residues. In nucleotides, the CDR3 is TGCGCCAGCAGCTTGAATCCAGGGGGGATGCAGAACACTGAAGCTTTCTTT. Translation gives CASSLNPGGMQNTEAFF.

The CDR3 DNA is TGTGCCATCAGTGATAGGGTGCTTGGCAATGAGCAGTTCTTC. Its protein product is CAISDRVLGNEQFF. This chain links TRBV10-3 with TRBJ2-1; no reliable D call. This CDR3 contains 14 residues. Looked up from germline, CDR1 is ENHRY and CDR2 is SYGVKD. Trimming removed 3 bases from V and 6 bases from J, with 12 bases in between.

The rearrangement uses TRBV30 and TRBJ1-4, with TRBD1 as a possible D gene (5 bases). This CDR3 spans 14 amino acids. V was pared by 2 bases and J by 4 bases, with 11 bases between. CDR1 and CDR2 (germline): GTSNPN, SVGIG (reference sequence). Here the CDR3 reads CAWSMTVNNEKLFF. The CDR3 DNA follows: TGTGCCTGGAGTATGACAGTAAATAATGAAAAACTGTTTTTT.

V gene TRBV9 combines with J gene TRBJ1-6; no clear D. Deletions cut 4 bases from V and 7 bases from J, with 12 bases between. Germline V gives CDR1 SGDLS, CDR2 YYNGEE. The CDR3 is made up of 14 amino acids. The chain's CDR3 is CASSPRVRNSPLHF. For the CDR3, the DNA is TGTGCCAGCAGCCCACGGGTGCGGAATTCACCCCTCCACTTT.

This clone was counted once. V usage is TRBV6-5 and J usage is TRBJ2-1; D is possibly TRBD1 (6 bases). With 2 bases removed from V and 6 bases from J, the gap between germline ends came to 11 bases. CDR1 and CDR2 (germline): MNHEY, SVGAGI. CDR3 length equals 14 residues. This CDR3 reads CASSYAQGFNEQFF. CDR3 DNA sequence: TGTGCCAGCAGTTACGCACAGGGTTTCAATGAGCAGTTCTTC.

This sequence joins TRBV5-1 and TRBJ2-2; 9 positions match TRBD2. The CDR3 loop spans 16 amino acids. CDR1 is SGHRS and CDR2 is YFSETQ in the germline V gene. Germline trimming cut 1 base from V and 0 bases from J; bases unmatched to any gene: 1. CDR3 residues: CASSLWTSANTGELFF. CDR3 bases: TGCGCCAGCAGCTTGTGGACTAGCGCGAACACCGGGGAGCTGTTTTTT.

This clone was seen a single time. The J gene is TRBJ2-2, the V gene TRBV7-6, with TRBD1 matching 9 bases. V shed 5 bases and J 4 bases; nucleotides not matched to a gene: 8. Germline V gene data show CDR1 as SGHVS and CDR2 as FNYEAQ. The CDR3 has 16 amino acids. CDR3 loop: CASSPRDRAPTGELFF. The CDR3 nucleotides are TGTGCCAGCAGCCCTCGGGACAGGGCTCCCACCGGGGAGCTGTTTTTT.

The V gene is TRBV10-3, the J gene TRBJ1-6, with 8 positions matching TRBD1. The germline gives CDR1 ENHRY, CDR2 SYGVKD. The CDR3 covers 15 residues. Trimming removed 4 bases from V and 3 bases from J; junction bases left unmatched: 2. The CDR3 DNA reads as TGTGCCATCAGTGCAGGACAGGGCTATAATTCACCCCTCCACTTT. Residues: CAISAGQGYNSPLHF.

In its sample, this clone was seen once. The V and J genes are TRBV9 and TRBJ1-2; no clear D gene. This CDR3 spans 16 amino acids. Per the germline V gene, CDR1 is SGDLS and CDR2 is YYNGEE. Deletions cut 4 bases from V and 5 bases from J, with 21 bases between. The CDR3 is CASSPGLLPVLYGYTF. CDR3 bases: TGTGCCAGCAGCCCCGGATTGCTTCCCGTTCTGTATGGCTACACCTTC.

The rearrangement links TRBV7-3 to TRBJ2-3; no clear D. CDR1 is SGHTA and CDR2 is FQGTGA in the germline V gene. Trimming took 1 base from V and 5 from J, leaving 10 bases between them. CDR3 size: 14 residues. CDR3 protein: CASSLIPTGDTQYF. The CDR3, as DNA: TGTGCCAGCAGCTTAATCCCGACGGGAGATACGCAGTATTTT.

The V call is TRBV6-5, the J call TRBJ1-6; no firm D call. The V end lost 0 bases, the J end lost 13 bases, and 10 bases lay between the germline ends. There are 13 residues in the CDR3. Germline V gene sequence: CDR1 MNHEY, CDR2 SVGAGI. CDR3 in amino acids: CASSYSGPFPLHF. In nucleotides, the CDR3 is TGTGCCAGCAGTTACTCGGGCCCCTTCCCCCTCCACTTT.

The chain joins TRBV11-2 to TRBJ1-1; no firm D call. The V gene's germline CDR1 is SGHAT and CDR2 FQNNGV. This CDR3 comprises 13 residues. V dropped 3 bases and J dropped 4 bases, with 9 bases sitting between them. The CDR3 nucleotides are TGTGCCAGCAGCTTTAGTAGGAGCACTGAAGCTTTCTTT. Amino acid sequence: CASSFSRSTEAFF.

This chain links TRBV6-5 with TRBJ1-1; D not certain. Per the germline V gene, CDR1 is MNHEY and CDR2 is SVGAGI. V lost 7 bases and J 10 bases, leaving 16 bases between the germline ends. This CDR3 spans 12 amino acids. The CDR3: CASTPQVIGAFF. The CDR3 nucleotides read TGTGCCAGCACTCCTCAGGTGATCGGAGCTTTCTTT.

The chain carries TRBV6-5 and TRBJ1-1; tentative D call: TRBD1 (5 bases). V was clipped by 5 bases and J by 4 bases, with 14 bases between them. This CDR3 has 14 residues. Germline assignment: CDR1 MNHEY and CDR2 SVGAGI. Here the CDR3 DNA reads TGTGCCAGCAGTCTGTTGGGGGGAATCACTGAAGCTTTCTTT. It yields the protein CASSLLGGITEAFF.

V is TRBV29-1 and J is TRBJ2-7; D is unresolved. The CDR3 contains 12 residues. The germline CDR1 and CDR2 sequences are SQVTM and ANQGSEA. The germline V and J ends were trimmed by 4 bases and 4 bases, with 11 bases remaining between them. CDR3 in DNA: TGCAGCGTTGCCGTCAGGCCGTACGAGCAGTACTTC. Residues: CSVAVRPYEQYF.

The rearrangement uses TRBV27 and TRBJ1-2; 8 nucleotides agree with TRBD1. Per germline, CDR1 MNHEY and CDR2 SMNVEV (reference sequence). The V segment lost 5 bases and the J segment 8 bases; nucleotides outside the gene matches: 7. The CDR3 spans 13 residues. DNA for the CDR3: TGTGCCAGCAGTCCATCAGGGGGCCGAGGCTACACCTTC. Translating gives CASSPSGGRGYTF.

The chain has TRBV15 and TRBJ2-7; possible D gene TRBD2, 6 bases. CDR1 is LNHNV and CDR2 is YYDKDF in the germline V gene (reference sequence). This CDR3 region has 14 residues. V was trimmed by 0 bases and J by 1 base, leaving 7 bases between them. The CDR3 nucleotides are TGTGCCACCAGCAGAGAGGAGGGATCCTACGAGCAGTACTTC. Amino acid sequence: CATSREEGSYEQYF. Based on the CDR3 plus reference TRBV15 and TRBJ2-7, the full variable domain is DAMVIQNPRYQVTQFGKPVTLSCSQTLNHNVMYWYQQKSSQAPKLLFHYYDKDFNNEADTPDNFQSRRPNTSFCFLDIRSPGLGDTAMYLCATSREEGSYEQYFGPGTRLTVT.

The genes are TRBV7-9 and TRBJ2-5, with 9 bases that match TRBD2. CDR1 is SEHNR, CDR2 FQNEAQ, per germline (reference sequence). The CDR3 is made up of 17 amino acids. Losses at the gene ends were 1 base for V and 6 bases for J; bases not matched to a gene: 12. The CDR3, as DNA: TGTGCCAGCAGCTTAGAGACTAGCGGAGGGGCGGAGAAGACCCAGTACTTC. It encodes CASSLETSGGAEKTQYF.

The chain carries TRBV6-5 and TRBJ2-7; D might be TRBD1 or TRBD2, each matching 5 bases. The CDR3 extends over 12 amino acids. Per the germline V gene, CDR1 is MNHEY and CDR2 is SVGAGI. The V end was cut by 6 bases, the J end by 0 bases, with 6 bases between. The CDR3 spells CASRGDSYEQYF. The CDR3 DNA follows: TGTGCCAGCAGGGGGGACTCCTACGAGCAGTACTTC.

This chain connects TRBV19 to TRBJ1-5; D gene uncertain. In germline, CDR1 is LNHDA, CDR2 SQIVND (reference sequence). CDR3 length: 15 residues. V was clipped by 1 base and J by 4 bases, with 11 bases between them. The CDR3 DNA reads TGTGCCAGTAGTATAGGGGTTCGGGGAAATCAGCCCCAGCATTTT. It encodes CASSIGVRGNQPQHF. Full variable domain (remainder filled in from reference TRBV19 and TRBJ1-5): DGGITQSPKYLFRKEGQNVTLSCEQNLNHDAMYWYRQDPGQGLRLIYYSQIVNDFQKGDIAEGYSVSREKKESFPLTVTSAQKNPTAFYLCASSIGVRGNQPQHFGDGTRLSIL.

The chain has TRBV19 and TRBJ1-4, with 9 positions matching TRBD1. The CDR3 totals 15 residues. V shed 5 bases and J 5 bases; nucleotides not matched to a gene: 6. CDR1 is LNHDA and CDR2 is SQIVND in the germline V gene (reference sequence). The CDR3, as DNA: TGTGCCAGTAGTGCCCACGGACAGGGGAATGAAAAACTGTTTTTT. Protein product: CASSAHGQGNEKLFF. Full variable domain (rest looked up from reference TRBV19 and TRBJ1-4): DGGITQSPKYLFRKEGQNVTLSCEQNLNHDAMYWYRQDPGQGLRLIYYSQIVNDFQKGDIAEGYSVSREKKESFPLTVTSAQKNPTAFYLCASSAHGQGNEKLFFGSGTQLSVL.